Each of the 20 T cell receptor beta chains below was sequenced from the same sample in a study of shared clonotypes between healthy human individuals. The repertoire was sequenced with immunoSEQ multiplex PCR; TCRdb's copy has only in-frame clones and lacks some. The data hold some 1,100,000 clones, with about 80% observed a single time. The specimen was memory CD4+ T cells from PBMCs. The subset denotes: CD45RA-negative fraction. The receptors were gathered from a man between 18 and 35 years old in good health. Some clones in this sample may be carry-over from other donors' samples.

This chain joins TRBV5-1 and TRBJ2-5, with no clear D. Trimming cost V 6 bases and J 3 bases, with 6 bases left between them. The CDR3 spans 11 residues. Germline CDR1 SGHRS, CDR2 YFSETQ. CDR3 amino acids: CASMQKETQYF. The CDR3 DNA reads as TGCGCCAGCATGCAGAAAGAGACCCAGTACTTC.

The chain joins TRBV10-2 to TRBJ1-5; the D gene is possibly TRBD1 (5 bases). The CDR3 loop spans 20 amino acids. Trimming took off 4 bases at V and 0 bases at J, with 25 bases between the two ends. Germline values: CDR1 WSHSY, CDR2 SAAADI. The CDR3 spells CASSGGTGTQGPYSNQPQHF. The DNA for the CDR3 is TGCGCCAGCAGTGGGGGGACCGGGACTCAGGGCCCCTATAGCAATCAGCCCCAGCATTTT.

This chain links TRBV19 with TRBJ2-7; TRBD2 might be the D (5 bases). Trimming took 6 bases from V and 7 from J, leaving 34 bases between them. The CDR3 is made up of 19 amino acids. From germline, CDR1 is LNHDA and CDR2 SQIVND (reference sequence). CDR3 sequence (DNA): TGTGCCAGTAGACCTCTATTTAAGGAGGCGGGTATGTGGCTCGTGGAGCAGTACTTC. It encodes CASRPLFKEAGMWLVEQYF.

The chain couples TRBV27 to TRBJ2-3, with 7 bases fitting TRBD1. The V segment lost 7 bases and the J segment 0 bases; nucleotides outside the gene matches: 19. The CDR3 totals 19 residues. CDR1 MNHEY and CDR2 SMNVEV come from the germline V gene (reference sequence). DNA for the CDR3: TGTGCCAGCAACATTCACCGGGACAGAAATCTAACTAGCACAGATACGCAGTATTTT. This codes for CASNIHRDRNLTSTDTQYF.

The rearrangement links TRBV4-2 to TRBJ2-7; 8 positions match TRBD2. V shed 5 bases and J 2 bases; nucleotides not matched to a gene: 11. CDR3 length: 16 residues. The V gene's germline CDR1 is LGHNA and CDR2 YNFKEQ. CDR3 nucleotide sequence: TGTGCCAGCAGCAAGGCGGGGGGAAGGACCACCTACGAGCAGTACTTC. Residues: CASSKAGGRTTYEQYF.

The gene calls are TRBV7-2 and TRBJ2-1; D perhaps matches TRBD2 (6 bases). The CDR3 consists of 13 residues. V lost 2 bases and J 8 bases, leaving 10 bases between the germline ends. Germline V lookup: CDR1 SGHTA, CDR2 FQGNSA. CDR3 nucleotides: TGTGCCAGCAGCTTACTAGCGACGTATGAGCAGTTCTTC. It translates to CASSLLATYEQFF.

The chain recombines TRBV9 with TRBJ2-3; D is unresolved. The germline V and J ends were trimmed by 4 bases and 4 bases, with 10 bases remaining between them. Per the germline V gene, CDR1 is SGDLS and CDR2 is YYNGEE. This CDR3 is 13 amino acids long. Written as DNA, the CDR3 is TGTGCCAGCAGCTCTGACACCGCAGATACGCAGTATTTT. Translated, it gives CASSSDTADTQYF.

Only one count was recorded for this clone. The rearrangement uses TRBV7-2 and TRBJ1-3; 11 nucleotides match TRBD1. Germline assignment: CDR1 SGHTA and CDR2 FQGNSA. The V and J ends lost 0 bases and 0 bases, in that order; junction bases with no gene match: 4. CDR3 length: 18 residues. The CDR3 DNA is TGTGCCAGCAGCTTAGCCCGGACAGGGGGCCACTCTGGAAACACCATATATTTT. This translates into CASSLARTGGHSGNTIYF.

The chain recombines TRBV2 with TRBJ1-6; no reliable D call. Germline CDR1 is SNHLY and CDR2 is FYNNEI. Trimming removed 6 bases from V and 5 bases from J, with 5 bases in between. CDR3 length: 12 residues. CDR3 sequence: CASRGDNSPLHF. The CDR3 region has the DNA TGTGCCAGCAGAGGTGATAATTCACCCCTCCACTTT.

The chain carries TRBV28 and TRBJ1-1, with D unclear. Germline V gene lookup returns CDR1 MDHEN and CDR2 SYDVKM. This CDR3 is 12 amino acids long. Trimming left V 7 bases short and J 10 bases short, with 16 bases between. DNA for the CDR3: TGTGCCAGCACCATCTCGGCGGGTGGAGCTTTCTTT. It is translated as CASTISAGGAFF. Complete variable domain (other parts from reference TRBV28 and TRBJ1-1): DVKVTQSSRYLVKRTGEKVFLECVQDMDHENMFWYRQDPGLGLRLIYFSYDVKMKEKGDIPEGYSVSREKKERFSLILESASTNQTSMYLCASTISAGGAFFGQGTRLTVV.

V gene TRBV5-4 combines with J gene TRBJ2-3; TRBD1 agrees at 7 bases. The CDR3 sequence is 16 residues long. V lost 2 bases to trimming and J lost 6 bases; unmatched junction nucleotides: 12. Per the germline V gene, CDR1 is SGHNT and CDR2 is YYREEE (reference sequence). As DNA, the CDR3 is TGTGCCAGCAGCTTAAGGAGTGGGACAGTGTACGATACGCAGTATTTT. This encodes CASSLRSGTVYDTQYF. Combining the CDR3 with reference TRBV5-4 and TRBJ2-3 gives the whole variable domain ETGVTQSPTHLIKTRGQQVTLRCSSQSGHNTVSWYQQALGQGPQFIFQYYREEENGRGNFPPRFSGLQFPNYSSELNVNALELDDSALYLCASSLRSGTVYDTQYFGPGTRLTVL.

The gene calls are TRBV6-5 and TRBJ2-1, with a weak D call TRBD1 (5 bases). Trimming stripped 2 bases from V and 1 base from J, with 6 bases between. The germline CDR1 and CDR2 sequences are MNHEY and SVGAGI. The CDR3 has 14 amino acids. The CDR3 sequence: CASSYDSSYNEQFF. The DNA for the CDR3 is TGTGCCAGCAGTTACGACAGTTCCTACAATGAGCAGTTCTTC.

A remark on this clone: This clone may be a read error of a much larger clone one base away. The sample contains more than one DNA sequence encoding this CDR3. The CDR3 sequence: CAISVSGTRHVAGYEQYF. The CDR3 DNA reads TGTGCCATCAGCGTATCCGGGACTAGACACGTGGCGGGCTACGAGCAGTACTTC. The chain carries TRBV10-3 and TRBJ2-7, with 8 bases that match TRBD2. The V and J ends lost 6 bases and 3 bases, in that order; junction bases with no gene match: 19. The CDR3 runs 18 residues. CDR1 ENHRY and CDR2 SYGVKD come from the germline V gene.

The chain carries TRBV30 and TRBJ2-3; 10 bases fit TRBD2. The CDR3 runs to 16 residues. The V segment lost 2 bases and the J segment 5 bases; nucleotides outside the gene matches: 10. Germline CDR1 is GTSNPN and CDR2 is SVGIG (reference sequence). Here the CDR3 DNA reads TGTGCCTGGAGTTCCCTTAGCGGGAGGCGTGGAGATACGCAGTATTTT. Translated, it gives CAWSSLSGRRGDTQYF.

This sequence joins TRBV14 and TRBJ1-1, with D perhaps TRBD1 (5 bases). The germline CDR1 and CDR2 sequences are SGHDN and FVKESK. Trimming stripped 0 bases from V and 4 bases from J, with 18 bases between. The CDR3 covers 17 residues. CDR3 sequence reads: CASSQDYRSPLGTEAFF. Written as DNA, the CDR3 is TGTGCCAGCAGCCAAGATTACAGGTCTCCTCTGGGCACTGAAGCTTTCTTT.

The V call is TRBV7-3, the J call TRBJ1-1; D perhaps matches TRBD1 (5 bases). The germline V gene has CDR1 SGHTA and CDR2 FQGTGA. Trimming took off 5 bases at V and 6 bases at J, with 22 bases between the two ends. This CDR3 comprises 16 residues. CDR3 sequence: CASSLSGNPGTAEAFF. CDR3 DNA sequence: TGTGCCAGCAGCCTAAGCGGGAACCCCGGGACGGCTGAAGCTTTCTTT.

The chain carries TRBV2 and TRBJ1-5; maybe TRBD1 (6 bases). V lost 6 bases, J lost 4 bases, and 22 bases lay in between. Germline V gene sequence: CDR1 SNHLY, CDR2 FYNNEI. The CDR3 covers 17 residues. As DNA, the CDR3 is TGTGCCAGCAGCCCCGCCCCAACAGGGAGGGGGAATCAGCCCCAGCATTTT. Its protein is CASSPAPTGRGNQPQHF.

Details on this clone: At the DNA level, this CDR3 is encoded by other sequences in the same sample as well. V and J are TRBV5-1 and TRBJ2-1, with TRBD2 as a possible D gene (5 bases). Germline CDR1 and CDR2: SGHRS and YFSETQ. The CDR3 length is 13 residues. With 4 bases removed from V and 10 bases from J, the gap between germline ends came to 15 bases. The CDR3 coding sequence is TGCGCCAGCAGCCCGTCTGTGGGAGACGAGCAGTTCTTC. It is translated as CASSPSVGDEQFF.

V usage is TRBV28 and J usage is TRBJ2-7; TRBD1 is a possible D gene (6 bases). There are 13 residues in the CDR3. Germline V gene lookup returns CDR1 MDHEN and CDR2 SYDVKM. Trimming took off 6 bases at V and 7 bases at J, with 16 bases between the two ends. The CDR3, as DNA: TGTGCCAGCAGGCCCGGACAGCCGGAAGAGCAGTACTTC. Translated: CASRPGQPEEQYF.

CDR3 nucleotides: TGTGCCACCAGCAGAGAGCTGTCTCGGGAAGCTTTCTTT. It specifies CATSRELSREAFF. V is TRBV15 and J is TRBJ1-1, with D hard to call. V lost 0 bases to trimming and J lost 8 bases, with 10 bases between them. CDR1 and CDR2 (germline): LNHNV, YYDKDF (reference sequence). The CDR3 is made up of 13 amino acids.